These 30 T cell receptor beta chains came from one sample sequenced in a study of identifying expanded T cells in peripheral blood. Libraries were prepared by immunoSEQ multiplex PCR; TCRdb keeps only in-frame clonotypes and omits some of them. This sample has 100,000 to 150,000 clones, with about 80% found just once. The source material was blood. These TCRs come from a person aged 18-70 years in good health.

The chain combines TRBV4-1 with TRBJ2-7, with D hard to call. Deletions cut 4 bases from V and 6 bases from J, with 13 bases between. Germline V gene sequence: CDR1 MGHRA, CDR2 YSYEKL. The CDR3 has 13 residues. The CDR3 loop is CASSPQGSPEQYF. The CDR3 coding sequence is TGCGCCAGCAGCCCACAAGGATCTCCCGAGCAGTACTTC.

The chain couples TRBV27 to TRBJ1-6; D is unresolved. The V end lost 5 bases, the J end lost 5 bases, and 19 bases lay between the germline ends. Germline CDR1 reads MNHEY; CDR2 reads SMNVEV (reference sequence). This CDR3 comprises 17 residues. CDR3 nucleotides: TGTGCCAGCAGTCCCCCCCGTCTGGGTAGTAATAATTCACCCCTCCACTTT. Its translation is CASSPPRLGSNNSPLHF.

This sequence joins TRBV25-1 and TRBJ2-3; D is ambiguous. V was cut by 4 bases and J by 7 bases, with 15 bases left in between. Per germline, CDR1 MGHDK and CDR2 SYGVNS. The CDR3 length is 14 residues. The DNA of the CDR3 is TGTGCCAGCAGTGCTCGCCTCGGACCGAATACGCAGTATTTT. Residues: CASSARLGPNTQYF.

This chain links TRBV5-4 with TRBJ1-1, with D possibly matching TRBD1 (5 bases). Germline loops: CDR1 SGHNT, CDR2 YYREEE (reference sequence). With 7 bases removed from V and 1 base from J, the gap between germline ends came to 8 bases. The CDR3 has 12 residues. The CDR3 loop reads CASGGGNTEAFF. The CDR3 DNA follows: TGTGCCAGCGGGGGAGGGAACACTGAAGCTTTCTTT.

The J gene is TRBJ2-3, the V gene TRBV7-9; TRBD1 matches 10 bases. CDR3 size: 15 residues. Germline V gene sequence: CDR1 SEHNR, CDR2 FQNEAQ (reference sequence). The junction had 7 bases not matched to a gene; V was cut back by 6 bases and J by 4 bases. The CDR3 nucleotides are TGTGCCAGCAGTTGGACAGGGGGAAACTCAGATACGCAGTATTTT. Its translation is CASSWTGGNSDTQYF.

As regards this clone: Other DNA sequences in this sample translate to the same CDR3. The gene calls are TRBV5-1 and TRBJ2-1, with unresolved D. Trimming took off 0 bases at V and 3 bases at J, with 4 bases between the two ends. This CDR3 has 13 amino acids. Looked up from germline, CDR1 is SGHRS and CDR2 is YFSETQ. Written as DNA, the CDR3 is TGCGCCAGCAGCTTGGTTTACTACAATGAGCAGTTCTTC. The encoded protein is CASSLVYYNEQFF.

The chain employs TRBV6-5 and TRBJ1-1; no definite D call. CDR1 and CDR2 from the germline V gene are MNHEY and SVGAGI. V was trimmed by 7 bases and J by 3 bases, leaving 15 bases between them. The CDR3 runs to 14 residues. The CDR3 DNA is TGTGCCAGCACCTCACTCGAGACGCACACTGAAGCTTTCTTT. Protein product: CASTSLETHTEAFF.

This chain uses TRBV5-6 with TRBJ2-7; tentative D call: TRBD2 (6 bases). The CDR3 is 14 amino acids. Germline CDR1 is SGHDT and CDR2 is YYEEEE. Trimming took 1 base from V and 0 from J, leaving 8 bases between them. CDR3 DNA sequence: TGTGCCAGCAGCTTGTTCGGGAGCTCCTACGAGCAGTACTTC. Encoded protein: CASSLFGSSYEQYF.

The chain is built from TRBV30 and TRBJ2-2; D unclear. Looked up from germline, CDR1 is GTSNPN and CDR2 is SVGIG (reference sequence). This CDR3 contains 12 residues. The V end lost 2 bases, the J end lost 7 bases, and 8 bases lay between the germline ends. CDR3 coding DNA: TGTGCCTGGAGTTTCCGGGTCGGGGAGCTGTTTTTT. This gives the protein CAWSFRVGELFF. The full variable domain, with the rest looked up from reference TRBV30 and TRBJ2-2, is SQTIHQWPATLVQPVGSPLSLECTVEGTSNPNLYWYRQAAGRGLQLLFYSVGIGQISSEVPQNLSASRPQDRQFILSSKKLLLSDSGFYLCAWSFRVGELFFGEGSRLTVL.

The CDR3 DNA reads as TGTGCCAGCAGCACCGGCCCGAACACCGGGGAGCTGTTTTTT. This gives the protein CASSTGPNTGELFF. The chain joins TRBV7-8 to TRBJ2-2, with D hard to call. V was clipped by 5 bases and J by 0 bases, with 7 bases between them. The CDR3 loop spans 14 amino acids. The germline V gene encodes CDR1 SGHVS and CDR2 FQNEAQ.

J is TRBJ1-2 and V is TRBV11-2; TRBD1 agrees at 8 bases. Trimming cost V 3 bases and J 6 bases; bases outside gene matches: 18. This CDR3 comprises 18 residues. The germline V gene has CDR1 SGHAT and CDR2 FQNNGV. The CDR3 spells CASSFNGFSTGDANGYTF. Written as DNA, the CDR3 is TGTGCCAGCAGCTTCAACGGGTTTTCGACAGGGGACGCGAATGGCTACACCTTC.

The chain joins TRBV6-6 to TRBJ1-1; D call uncertain. The CDR3 sequence is 15 residues long. With 0 bases removed from V and 7 bases from J, the gap between germline ends came to 15 bases. Germline loops: CDR1 MNHNY, CDR2 SVGAGI (reference sequence). The CDR3 sequence is CASSYSGDTRSEAFF. CDR3 bases: TGTGCCAGCAGTTACTCTGGGGATACACGAAGTGAAGCTTTCTTT.

CDR3 region: CASSIIQTVMNTEAFF. The CDR3, as DNA: TGTGCCAGTAGTATCATTCAAACGGTGATGAACACTGAAGCTTTCTTT. The chain combines TRBV19 with TRBJ1-1; D is undetermined. V lost 3 bases to trimming and J lost 0 bases, with 14 bases between them. The germline CDR1 and CDR2 sequences are LNHDA and SQIVND (reference sequence). The CDR3 runs to 16 residues.

The J gene is TRBJ1-2, the V gene TRBV6-5, with D perhaps TRBD1 (6 bases). Germline assignment: CDR1 MNHEY and CDR2 SVGAGI. V was trimmed by 0 bases and J by 6 bases, leaving 17 bases between them. The CDR3 is 16 amino acids. CDR3 residues: CASSYSLWNRENGYTF. The DNA for the CDR3 is TGTGCCAGCAGTTACTCTCTTTGGAACAGGGAGAATGGCTACACCTTC.

The V and J genes are TRBV11-3 and TRBJ1-2, with no clear D. Trimming took 2 bases from V and 7 from J, leaving 8 bases between them. This CDR3 contains 12 residues. Germline lookup yields CDR1 SGHNT and CDR2 YENEEA. In DNA form, the CDR3 reads TGTGCCAGCAGCTTACCGGGTAGTGGCTACACCTTC. Translated: CASSLPGSGYTF.

The V and J genes are TRBV4-1 and TRBJ1-2; TRBD1 matches 10 bases. Germline trimming cut 4 bases from V and 6 bases from J; bases unmatched to any gene: 8. Germline V gene data show CDR1 as MGHRA and CDR2 as YSYEKL. The CDR3 totals 15 residues. The CDR3 region has the DNA TGCGCCAGCAGCCCCCAGGGACAGGGGAGGAATGGCTACACCTTC. This translates into CASSPQGQGRNGYTF.

The chain has TRBV4-1 and TRBJ1-5; 7 nucleotides agree with TRBD1. The germline CDR1 and CDR2 sequences are MGHRA and YSYEKL. This CDR3 has 15 amino acids. J was trimmed by 4 bases and V by 7 bases; bases with no gene match: 10. CDR3 residues: CASTLEQGRNQPQHF. In nucleotides, the CDR3 is TGCGCCAGCACCCTTGAACAGGGGAGAAATCAGCCCCAGCATTTT.

The gene calls are TRBV2 and TRBJ2-3; unclear D gene. The CDR3 contains 10 residues. Between the trimmed V and J ends, which lost 9 bases and 8 bases, there was a span of 9 bases. Looked up from germline, CDR1 is SNHLY and CDR2 is FYNNEI. CDR3 in DNA: TGTGCCAGTGTGTTTGTTACGCAGTATTTT. Translation gives CASVFVTQYF.

The CDR3 region is CASSDHGGTEAFF. DNA of the CDR3: TGTGCCAGCAGCGACCATGGTGGGACTGAAGCTTTCTTT. The chain employs TRBV7-6 and TRBJ1-1, with D hard to call. The V and J ends lost 5 bases and 5 bases respectively, with 12 bases between them. The CDR3 covers 13 residues. Germline V gives CDR1 SGHVS, CDR2 FNYEAQ.

The chain links TRBV18 to TRBJ1-5; TRBD1 agrees at 8 bases. The CDR3 runs 16 residues. From germline, CDR1 is KGHSH and CDR2 LQKENI. The V gene end was trimmed by 3 bases and the J gene end by 9 bases; junction bases not matched to a gene: 13. The CDR3 DNA reads TGTGCCAGCTCACCTGACAGGGAACAGGGGGGAAGGCCCCAGCATTTT. Translation gives CASSPDREQGGRPQHF.

The rearrangement uses TRBV5-6 and TRBJ2-3; 7 bases are a match to TRBD2. Germline V gives CDR1 SGHDT, CDR2 YYEEEE. The CDR3 extends over 15 amino acids. Trimming took 4 bases from V and 0 from J; bases not matched to a gene: 5. CDR3 DNA sequence: TGTGCCAGCAGCCCGAGCGGGGCTAGCACAGATACGCAGTATTTT. Protein: CASSPSGASTDTQYF.

This chain links TRBV6-5 with TRBJ1-1; D gene unclear. The CDR3 contains 12 residues. Trimming removed 6 bases at V and 5 bases at J, with 10 bases between. Germline loops: CDR1 MNHEY, CDR2 SVGAGI. The CDR3 spells CASRGFGTEAFF. CDR3 nucleotide sequence: TGTGCCAGCAGAGGATTTGGGACTGAAGCTTTCTTT.

The chain joins TRBV19 to TRBJ1-2; no firm D call. The CDR3 length is 15 residues. V lost 3 bases and J lost 6, with 17 bases in between. CDR1 and CDR2 (germline): LNHDA, SQIVND (reference sequence). The CDR3 protein is CASSIFIYSSDGYTF. The CDR3 DNA reads TGTGCCAGTAGTATTTTCATATACAGCAGCGATGGCTACACCTTC.

The chain couples TRBV13 to TRBJ1-1; TRBD1 aligns across 8 bases. Germline CDR1 and CDR2: PRHDT and FYEKMQ (reference sequence). The J segment lost 4 bases and the V segment lost 4 bases, leaving 17 bases of the junction unmatched. The CDR3 runs to 18 residues. DNA for the CDR3: TGTGCCAGCAGCTCCTCCCAGGGGGCACCCTCCAGGGGCACTGAAGCTTTCTTT. Encoded protein: CASSSSQGAPSRGTEAFF.

A note on this clone: The sample contains more than one DNA sequence encoding this CDR3. CDR3 sequence: CASSLVRNTEAFF. CDR3 DNA sequence: TGTGCCAGCAGCTTGGTGAGGAACACTGAAGCTTTCTTT. The genes are TRBV5-6 and TRBJ1-1; D unclear. V was clipped by 0 bases and J by 1 base, with 4 bases between them. CDR1 is SGHDT, CDR2 YYEEEE, per germline. The CDR3 extends over 13 amino acids.

The chain uses TRBV7-6 and TRBJ2-7, with 7 bases identical to TRBD1. This CDR3 has 15 residues. Germline-derived CDR1 and CDR2 are SGHVS and FNYEAQ. The V gene end was trimmed by 2 bases and the J gene end by 6 bases; junction bases not matched to a gene: 10. The CDR3 region is CASSLSETGYGEQYF. As DNA, the CDR3 is TGTGCCAGCAGCTTATCCGAGACAGGGTACGGCGAGCAGTACTTC.

This chain joins TRBV30 and TRBJ2-3, with 7 bases aligning to TRBD1. V lost 4 bases and J lost 3; bases outside the gene matches: 4. The CDR3 is made up of 13 amino acids. Germline CDR1 and CDR2: GTSNPN and SVGIG (reference sequence). CDR3 nucleotide sequence: TGTGCCTGGAACAGGGGTAGAACAGATACGCAGTATTTT. As protein: CAWNRGRTDTQYF.

J is TRBJ1-1 and V is TRBV5-5; no firm D call. CDR1 and CDR2 from the germline V gene are SGHKS and YYEKEE (reference sequence). The V end lost 4 bases, the J end lost 1 base, and 11 bases lay between the germline ends. CDR3 length: 14 amino acids. DNA of the CDR3: TGTGCCAGCAGCCGGATGCGAGGGAACACTGAAGCTTTCTTT. Encoded protein: CASSRMRGNTEAFF.

The rearrangement joins TRBV6-6 to TRBJ1-2, with 12 bases identical to TRBD1. V lost 4 bases to trimming and J lost 6 bases; unmatched junction nucleotides: 6. Per germline, CDR1 MNHNY and CDR2 SVGAGI (reference sequence). This CDR3 has 15 amino acids. CDR3 nucleotide sequence: TGTGCCAGCAGTTCACCGGGACAGGGGGCAGATGGCTACACCTTC. Amino acids: CASSSPGQGADGYTF.

The rearrangement links TRBV10-1 to TRBJ1-1; 7 bases fit TRBD1. The CDR3 spans 17 residues. CDR1 is WNHNN, CDR2 SYGVQD, per germline (reference sequence). The V and J ends lost 4 bases and 2 bases, in that order; junction bases with no gene match: 13. The CDR3, as DNA: TGCGCCAGCAGTGCTCCCCACAGACAGGGCGATAACACTGAAGCTTTCTTT. It encodes CASSAPHRQGDNTEAFF.